This T cell receptor (beta chain) stems from a study of OX40 agonist ivuxolimab in advanced cancers. About the study: A history of anti-PD-1, anti-PD-L1 or anti-CTLA-4 therapy was acceptable, and roughly 40% had some. Study results and limitations: Low normalized T-cell clonal expansion was also seen in some nonresponders.

Blood samples were obtained at baseline, cycle 4 day 1, and cycle 7 day 1. A note on this clone: The antigen is not known.

This CDR3 spans 14 amino acids. The ends were cut back, 1 base at V and 3 bases at J, with 10 bases in the middle. Germline CDR1 is SGHTA and CDR2 is FQGNSA. Sequencing used immunoSEQ multiplex PCR; TCRdb keeps in-frame clones, though not all of them. Of roughly 92,000 clones listed, about 90% were seen once; the top ten hold approximately 8.4%. The sequencing used CD4+ or CD8+ T cells sorted from blood, collected in a trial of the OX40 agonist ivuxolimab. The TCR sequence derives from an adult with an advanced solid tumor such as melanoma, head and neck, liver or kidney cancer. The chain combines TRBV7-2 with TRBJ2-7; D unclear. The CDR3 reads CASSLVGLFYEQYF. The DNA for the CDR3 is TGTGCCAGCAGCTTAGTAGGTCTATTCTACGAGCAGTACTTC.